A selection of T cell receptor beta chains follows, all from one sample in a study of human thymus T cells. Profiling relied on immunoSEQ multiplex PCR, and the TCRdb table lists in-frame clones only, not all of them. This sample yields tens of thousands of clones, of which 95% are seen a single time; about 0.03% belongs to the top ten. Material for sequencing was thymus tissue. These receptors originate from a girl in the first two years of life with a congenital heart defect but otherwise immunologically healthy. Both conserved end residues are trimmed from each CDR3.

V	J	CDR3
TRBV4-3	TRBJ2-1	ASSQDLDEASWGNEQF
TRBV16	TRBJ2-7	ASSLSRVKDYEQY
TRBV18	TRBJ2-1	ASSPPGSTYNEQF
TRBV13	TRBJ1-1	ASSLGPGIPTEAF
TRBV27	TRBJ2-1	ASSRSGRVLYNEQF
TRBV19	TRBJ1-5	ASRDTGVNQPQH
TRBV28	TRBJ1-5	ASIPVRSSKQRAQH
TRBV4-3	TRBJ2-3	ASSHESGSGRAVLRTDTQY
TRBV27	TRBJ1-1	ASSLGRQFLNTEAF
TRBV6-5	TRBJ2-7	ASSYNFSEAEQY